These 25 T cell receptor beta chains were sequenced from one sample in a study of memory CD4+ T cells and cytomegalovirus serostatus. TCRdb's copy holds only in-frame clones and misses some; the assay was immunoSEQ multiplex PCR. The sample lists 35,000 to 45,000 clones, around 84% seen once, with approximately 0.78% in the top ten. Single viable CD3+CD4+CD8-CD45RO+ cells were sorted as the memory CD4+ T cells. Sequenced input: memory CD4+ T cells from blood. Source of these receptors: an adult in good health and CMV-seronegative.

The genes are TRBV6-1 and TRBJ2-7; D uncertain. V shed 3 bases and J shed 5 bases, with 5 bases lying between them. The CDR3 sequence is 11 residues long. The germline V gene has CDR1 MNHNS and CDR2 SASEGT. DNA for the CDR3: TGTGCCAGCAGTGACGTGGACGAGCAGTACTTC. It specifies CASSDVDEQYF.

V gene TRBV25-1 combines with J gene TRBJ1-2; possible D gene TRBD1, 5 bases. Germline lookup yields CDR1 MGHDK and CDR2 SYGVNS. Trimming cost V 7 bases and J 4 bases, with 19 bases left between them. This CDR3 comprises 15 residues. Here the CDR3 DNA reads TGTGCCAGCATGGGGGAGGCGGGGATCTCCTATGGCTACACCTTC. Protein product: CASMGEAGISYGYTF.

The chain carries TRBV5-1 and TRBJ2-3; D is unclear. V was clipped by 5 bases and J by 1 base, with 20 bases between them. Germline assignment: CDR1 SGHRS and CDR2 YFSETQ. CDR3 size: 17 residues. As DNA, the CDR3 is TGCGCCAGCAGTCCGCTCGGATTTGGGGTCCGCACAGATACGCAGTATTTT. Protein product: CASSPLGFGVRTDTQYF.

With respect to this clone: One end of the junction does not line up with germline, which may come from a read error. The chain combines TRBV7-6 with TRBJ2-7; possibly TRBD1 or TRBD2 for D (5 bases each). The CDR3 loop spans 12 amino acids. CDR1 is SGHVS, CDR2 FNYEAQ, per germline. The CDR3 is CASSLSREKKIF. DNA for the CDR3: TGTGCCAGCAGCTTGTCCAGGGAGAAAAAGATCTTC.

This chain connects TRBV11-1 to TRBJ2-5; perhaps D is TRBD1 or TRBD2 (5 bases each). Per the germline V gene, CDR1 is SGHAT and CDR2 is FQDESV (reference sequence). The CDR3 has 13 residues. Trimming pared 8 bases from V and 2 bases from J, leaving 12 bases between. The DNA for the CDR3 is TGTGCCAGCGTCGGGACGTCACAAGAGACCCAGTACTTC. Amino acid sequence: CASVGTSQETQYF.

This chain uses TRBV18 with TRBJ1-1; D is ambiguous. The CDR3 consists of 18 residues. Trimming cost V 3 bases and J 6 bases, with 26 bases left between them. Per the germline V gene, CDR1 is KGHSH and CDR2 is LQKENI. CDR3 protein: CASSPQKRPGSEGAEAFF. Written as DNA, the CDR3 is TGTGCCAGCTCACCCCAAAAAAGACCGGGATCTGAGGGCGCTGAAGCTTTCTTT.

This chain uses TRBV9 with TRBJ1-1; D perhaps matches TRBD1 (5 bases). The germline gives CDR1 SGDLS, CDR2 YYNGEE. The ends were cut back, 0 bases at V and 1 base at J, with 7 bases in the middle. The CDR3 runs to 14 residues. The CDR3 loop reads CASSVGGANTEAFF. The CDR3 region has the DNA TGTGCCAGCAGCGTAGGAGGGGCGAACACTGAAGCTTTCTTT.

The rearrangement links TRBV6-4 to TRBJ1-5; D might be TRBD1 (6 bases). Between the trimmed V and J ends, which lost 1 base and 1 base, there was a span of 17 bases. Germline V CDR1 and CDR2: MRHNA, SNTAGT. CDR3 length: 18 residues. The CDR3: CASSDYKGGKGSNQPQHF. CDR3 DNA sequence: TGTGCCAGCAGTGACTACAAGGGGGGCAAGGGCAGCAATCAGCCCCAGCATTTT.

The genes are TRBV6-1 and TRBJ1-5; maybe TRBD1 (6 bases). The germline V and J ends were trimmed by 5 bases and 6 bases, with 14 bases remaining between them. CDR1 is MNHNS, CDR2 SASEGT, per germline. CDR3 length: 14 amino acids. The CDR3 sequence is CASSWTEASQPQHF. For the CDR3, the DNA is TGTGCCAGCAGTTGGACAGAGGCTAGTCAGCCCCAGCATTTT.

The chain links TRBV11-2 to TRBJ2-7, with TRBD1 matching over 12 bases. Germline V lookup: CDR1 SGHAT, CDR2 FQNNGV. There are 16 residues in the CDR3. V was clipped by 2 bases and J by 4 bases; unmatched bases: 6. Here the CDR3 reads CASSLIGTGGGYEQYF. The CDR3 nucleotides read TGTGCCAGCAGCTTAATCGGGACAGGGGGCGGTTACGAGCAGTACTTC.

A few counts support this clone. V gene TRBV19 combines with J gene TRBJ1-2; TRBD1 agrees at 7 bases. This CDR3 comprises 13 residues. The J segment lost 4 bases and the V segment lost 11 bases, leaving 10 bases of the junction unmatched. The germline CDR1 and CDR2 sequences are LNHDA and SQIVND (reference sequence). CDR3 DNA sequence: TGTGCCTCCCGGGACAGTGGCATCTATGGCTACACCTTC. Its translation is CASRDSGIYGYTF.

Remarks on this clone: Other DNA variants within this sample encode the same CDR3. The rearrangement uses TRBV2 and TRBJ1-2; 8 bases line up with TRBD1. Germline values: CDR1 SNHLY, CDR2 FYNNEI. The trim removed 8 bases at V and 5 bases at J, leaving 7 bases unmatched. This CDR3 comprises 13 residues. The CDR3: CASSPGQAYGYTF. The CDR3 DNA reads as TGTGCCAGCTCCCCGGGACAGGCGTATGGCTACACCTTC.

The chain couples TRBV11-2 to TRBJ2-2; possibly TRBD2 for D (6 bases). V was cut by 5 bases and J by 7 bases, with 11 bases left in between. Germline assignment: CDR1 SGHAT and CDR2 FQNNGV. There are 13 residues in the CDR3. The CDR3 bases are TGTGCCAGCAGCCCAACTAGCTTCGGGGAGCTGTTTTTT. It encodes CASSPTSFGELFF. Supplemented by reference TRBV11-2 and TRBJ2-2, the full variable domain reads EAGVAQSPRYKIIEKRQSVAFWCNPISGHATLYWYQQILGQGPKLLIQFQNNGVVDDSQLPKDRFSAERLKGVDSTLKIQPAKLEDSAVYLCASSPTSFGELFFGEGSRLTVL.

The chain carries TRBV6-1 and TRBJ1-2; D may be TRBD1 (5 bases). Trimming took 4 bases from V and 3 from J, leaving 15 bases between them. The V gene's germline CDR1 is MNHNS and CDR2 SASEGT. This CDR3 is 15 amino acids long. CDR3 sequence reads: CASSGLGTGYYGYTF. The CDR3 DNA is TGTGCCAGCAGTGGCTTAGGGACTGGGTACTATGGCTACACCTTC.

This chain links TRBV5-1 with TRBJ2-3; 10 bases match TRBD2. The CDR3 contains 18 residues. Trimming removed 0 bases from V and 1 base from J; junction bases left unmatched: 8. The V gene's germline CDR1 is SGHRS and CDR2 YFSETQ. The CDR3 here is CASSLALGLAGGTDTQYF. CDR3 coding DNA: TGCGCCAGCAGCTTGGCCTTAGGGCTAGCGGGGGGCACAGATACGCAGTATTTT.

This chain connects TRBV30 to TRBJ1-2; D uncertain. The V gene's germline CDR1 is GTSNPN and CDR2 SVGIG (reference sequence). The CDR3 is 15 amino acids. V lost 4 bases, J lost 4 bases, and 19 bases lay in between. The CDR3 sequence: CAWISKGRPIYGYTF. The CDR3 DNA sequence: TGTGCCTGGATTTCGAAAGGACGGCCAATCTATGGCTACACCTTC.

This rearrangement joins TRBV11-2 to TRBJ2-3; D may correspond to TRBD1 or TRBD2 (5 bases each). The germline gives CDR1 SGHAT, CDR2 FQNNGV. CDR3 length equals 15 residues. Deletions cut 1 base from V and 2 bases from J, with 10 bases between. The CDR3 nucleotides read TGTGCCAGCAGCTTAGTCCGTGGGACCACAGATACGCAGTATTTT. Its protein is CASSLVRGTTDTQYF.

The chain carries TRBV5-4 and TRBJ2-7, with 7 positions matching TRBD2. CDR1 and CDR2 (germline): SGHNT, YYREEE (reference sequence). V lost 0 bases to trimming and J lost 2 bases; unmatched junction nucleotides: 5. This CDR3 comprises 15 residues. The CDR3 DNA follows: TGTGCCAGCAGCTTGGCCGGGGAGGGCCCCTACGAGCAGTACTTC. It encodes CASSLAGEGPYEQYF. Variable domain in full (rest from reference TRBV5-4 and TRBJ2-7): ETGVTQSPTHLIKTRGQQVTLRCSSQSGHNTVSWYQQALGQGPQFIFQYYREEENGRGNFPPRFSGLQFPNYSSELNVNALELDDSALYLCASSLAGEGPYEQYFGPGTRLTVT.

The CDR3 here is CAWSFGARNEQFF. The DNA for the CDR3 is TGTGCCTGGAGTTTCGGGGCCCGCAATGAGCAGTTCTTC. This chain uses TRBV30 with TRBJ2-1; tentatively, D is TRBD1 or TRBD2 (5 bases each). V lost 2 bases and J 6 bases, leaving 11 bases between the germline ends. Germline V lookup: CDR1 GTSNPN, CDR2 SVGIG (reference sequence). The CDR3 consists of 13 residues.

The chain is built from TRBV7-9 and TRBJ2-3; perhaps TRBD2 as D (6 bases). The CDR3 sequence is 16 residues long. The germline gives CDR1 SEHNR, CDR2 FQNEAQ (reference sequence). V was clipped by 5 bases and J by 1 base, with 16 bases between them. CDR3 in DNA: TGTGCCAGCAGCCCGACTCGGAGGGGCGGCACAGATACGCAGTATTTT. Translation gives CASSPTRRGGTDTQYF.

This clone has a single count. This chain joins TRBV15 and TRBJ2-7; D might be TRBD1 (6 bases). Per germline, CDR1 LNHNV and CDR2 YYDKDF (reference sequence). CDR3 size: 15 residues. Deletions cut 0 bases from V and 3 bases from J, with 12 bases between. The DNA for the CDR3 is TGTGCCACCAGCAGAGATCTCGGCAGGGGCTACGAGCAGTACTTC. This gives the protein CATSRDLGRGYEQYF.

The V and J genes are TRBV11-2 and TRBJ2-5; D possibly matches TRBD1 or TRBD2 (5 bases each). The CDR3 covers 14 residues. From germline, CDR1 is SGHAT and CDR2 FQNNGV. Trimming stripped 4 bases from V and 4 bases from J, with 13 bases between. The DNA for the CDR3 is TGTGCCAGCAGCTCCGGGACGAAAACAGAGACCCAGTACTTC. Amino acids: CASSSGTKTETQYF. Full variable domain (rest looked up from reference TRBV11-2 and TRBJ2-5): EAGVAQSPRYKIIEKRQSVAFWCNPISGHATLYWYQQILGQGPKLLIQFQNNGVVDDSQLPKDRFSAERLKGVDSTLKIQPAKLEDSAVYLCASSSGTKTETQYFGPGTRLLVL.

This clone was recorded once. This chain links TRBV2 with TRBJ1-1; D is possibly TRBD1 (6 bases). Germline V gene sequence: CDR1 SNHLY, CDR2 FYNNEI. V lost 9 bases and J 10 bases, leaving 18 bases between the germline ends. The CDR3 loop spans 12 amino acids. CDR3 sequence reads: CASGGGEVRAFF. The CDR3 DNA reads TGTGCCAGTGGGGGCGGGGAGGTGCGAGCTTTCTTT. The full variable domain, its missing parts supplied by reference TRBV2 and TRBJ1-1, is EPEVTQTPSHQVTQMGQEVILRCVPISNHLYFYWYRQILGQKVEFLVSFYNNEISEKSEIFDDQFSVERPDGSNFTLKIRSTKLEDSAMYFCASGGGEVRAFFGQGTRLTVV.

The gene calls are TRBV6-5 and TRBJ1-2; D gene uncertain. The germline gives CDR1 MNHEY, CDR2 SVGAGI. Trimming removed 2 bases at V and 2 bases at J, with 9 bases between. The CDR3 sequence is 14 residues long. The DNA for the CDR3 is TGTGCCAGCAGTTACCCTGGGAGCAACTATGGCTACACCTTC. Translating gives CASSYPGSNYGYTF.

To note about this clone: The same CDR3 arises from other DNA sequences in this sample as well. The gene calls are TRBV30 and TRBJ1-1; 9 nucleotides agree with TRBD1. The length of the CDR3 is 12 residues. V dropped 4 bases and J dropped 4; count of bases not matched to a gene: 1. Germline loops: CDR1 GTSNPN, CDR2 SVGIG (reference sequence). For the CDR3, the DNA is TGTGCCTGGACGGACAGGGGCACTGAAGCTTTCTTT. Translating it yields CAWTDRGTEAFF.